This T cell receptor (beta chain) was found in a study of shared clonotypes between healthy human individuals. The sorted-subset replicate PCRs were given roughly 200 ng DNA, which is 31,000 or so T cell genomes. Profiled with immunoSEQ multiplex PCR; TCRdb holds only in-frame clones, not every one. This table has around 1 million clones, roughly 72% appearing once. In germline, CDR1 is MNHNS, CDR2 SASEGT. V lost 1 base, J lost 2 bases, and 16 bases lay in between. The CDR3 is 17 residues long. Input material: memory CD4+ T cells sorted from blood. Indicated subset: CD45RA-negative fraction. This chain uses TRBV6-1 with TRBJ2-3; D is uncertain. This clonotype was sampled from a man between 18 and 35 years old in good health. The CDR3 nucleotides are TGTGCCAGCAGTGAAGGGTGGACCAGTCTACCCACAGATACGCAGTATTTT. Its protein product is CASSEGWTSLPTDTQYF.